Sequencing of this T cell receptor beta chain was carried out in a study of blood T cell repertoires in COVID-19. Study context: PBMCs, B-cell-depleted T cells, or T cells provided the cDNA or gDNA that made up the material.

J gave up 11 bases and V 0 bases, and 12 bases lay outside the gene matches. This CDR3 is 14 amino acids long. From germline, CDR1 is SQVTM and CDR2 ANQGSEA. Data came from immunoSEQ multiplex PCR; TCRdb stores just in-frame clones and leaves some out. The repertoire holds 40,000 to 50,000 clones, under 95% seen once, with roughly 4% in the top ten. This chain connects TRBV29-1 to TRBJ2-7; TRBD2 aligns across 8 bases. The receptor was derived from a human donor in a cohort sampled during active COVID-19. The sample consisted of peripheral blood. CDR3 in amino acids: CSVEELAGPRGKYF. The CDR3 DNA reads TGCAGCGTTGAAGAGTTAGCGGGACCCCGAGGGAAGTACTTC.